Shown below are 27 T cell receptor beta chains from a single sample sequenced in a study of blood T cell repertoires in COVID-19. TCRdb's table, derived via immunoSEQ multiplex PCR, lists solely in-frame clones and lacks some. The sample carries over 45,000 clones, around four fifths recorded once. The sample was peripheral blood. The receptors here all came from a human donor in a cohort sampled during active COVID-19.

V usage is TRBV23-1 and J usage is TRBJ2-7; TRBD2 agrees at 9 bases. TRBV23-1 is an open reading frame, and its role is uncertain. The ends lost 0 bases at V and 0 bases at J; junction bases unmatched: 9. This CDR3 has 18 residues. Here the CDR3 reads CASSQSRRLAVSSYEQYF. CDR3 DNA sequence: TGCGCCAGCAGTCAATCCCGGAGACTAGCGGTGAGCTCCTACGAGCAGTACTTC.

This chain joins TRBV2 and TRBJ1-4; no clear D gene. From germline, CDR1 is SNHLY and CDR2 FYNNEI. This CDR3 is built from 16 residues. The V and J ends lost 1 base and 1 base respectively, with 10 bases between them. Here the CDR3 DNA reads TGTGCCAGCAGTGAAGGTGGGCCAGTAACTAATGAAAAACTGTTTTTT. Its protein product is CASSEGGPVTNEKLFF.

V gene TRBV6-1 combines with J gene TRBJ1-4, with D tentatively TRBD1 (5 bases). This CDR3 is 15 amino acids long. Germline CDR1 reads MNHNS; CDR2 reads SASEGT. Trimming took 3 bases from V and 2 from J, leaving 10 bases between them. DNA for the CDR3: TGTGCCAGCAGTGAGATCAGGGTTACTAATGAAAAACTGTTTTTT. It translates to CASSEIRVTNEKLFF.

This clone was recorded only once. The chain links TRBV12-3 or TRBV12-4 to TRBJ1-2, with 8 positions matching TRBD1. V dropped 6 bases and J dropped 8; count of bases not matched to a gene: 5. This CDR3 has 12 residues. For the CDR3, the DNA is TGTGCCAGCAGCCAGGGGGCTGGCGGCTACACCTTC. It specifies CASSQGAGGYTF.

The chain uses TRBV18 and TRBJ2-7, with unresolved D. Per germline, CDR1 KGHSH and CDR2 LQKENI. There are 14 residues in the CDR3. The ends were cut back, 3 bases at V and 3 bases at J, with 12 bases in the middle. The CDR3 protein is CASSPIPLSYEQYF. CDR3 sequence (DNA): TGTGCCAGCTCACCGATCCCTTTGAGCTACGAGCAGTACTTC.

This clone was detected only a few times. This chain links TRBV30 with TRBJ1-1; unclear D gene. The CDR3 covers 11 residues. V lost 0 bases to trimming and J lost 8 bases, with 7 bases between them. Germline V CDR1 and CDR2: GTSNPN, SVGIG (reference sequence). For the CDR3, the DNA is TGTGCCTGGAGTGTGGCAGTGGAAGCTTTCTTT. Its protein product is CAWSVAVEAFF.

The CDR3 is CASSLRGGGVVSYNEQFF. For the CDR3, the DNA is TGTGCCAGCAGCTTACGCGGGGGGGGAGTGGTGTCCTACAATGAGCAGTTCTTC. V and J are TRBV11-3 and TRBJ2-1; the match to TRBD2 covers 9 bases. Trimming cost V 2 bases and J 1 base; bases outside gene matches: 9. Germline V gene lookup returns CDR1 SGHNT and CDR2 YENEEA. The CDR3 covers 18 residues.

The chain carries TRBV11-3 and TRBJ2-7; possible D gene TRBD2, 6 bases. The CDR3 contains 13 residues. The germline CDR1 and CDR2 sequences are SGHNT and YENEEA. V was shortened by 3 bases and J by 0 bases, with 6 bases between the two germline ends. This CDR3 is CASSFGGSYEQYF. CDR3 nucleotides: TGTGCCAGCAGCTTCGGGGGCTCCTACGAGCAGTACTTC.

The rearrangement uses TRBV10-3 and TRBJ1-1; 7 bases align to TRBD1. CDR1 is ENHRY and CDR2 is SYGVKD in the germline V gene. V lost 10 bases and J lost 5; bases outside the gene matches: 7. This CDR3 has 12 amino acids. The CDR3 spells CATTGVGTEAFF. In nucleotides, the CDR3 is TGTGCCACCACAGGGGTCGGAACTGAAGCTTTCTTT.

The chain couples TRBV27 to TRBJ1-6, with TRBD1 identical over 7 bases. CDR3 size: 14 residues. V lost 3 bases and J lost 10; bases outside the gene matches: 6. CDR1 is MNHEY, CDR2 SMNVEV, per germline (reference sequence). In nucleotides, the CDR3 is TGTGCCAGCAGTTTCAGACAGGGATCCTCACCCCTCCACTTT. It translates to CASSFRQGSSPLHF.

The V call is TRBV7-2, the J call TRBJ1-5; D perhaps matches TRBD1 (6 bases). The CDR3 runs 18 residues. Trimming pared 4 bases from V and 0 bases from J, leaving 19 bases between. Germline V gene data show CDR1 as SGHTA and CDR2 as FQGNSA. The CDR3 region has the DNA TGTGCCAGCAGCTCACCGGCGGGGGGCAGCAATAGCAATCAGCCCCAGCATTTT. It is translated as CASSSPAGGSNSNQPQHF.

The chain has TRBV7-2 and TRBJ2-3; 9 bases are shared with TRBD2. The junction had 8 bases not matched to a gene; V was cut back by 5 bases and J by 5 bases. The length of the CDR3 is 15 residues. The germline V gene has CDR1 SGHTA and CDR2 FQGNSA. The CDR3 DNA follows: TGTGCCAGCAGCGCGGCGGCGGGGGGGGGAGATACGCAGTATTTT. It codes for CASSAAAGGGDTQYF. Full variable domain (rest looked up from reference TRBV7-2 and TRBJ2-3): GAGVSQSPSNKVTEKGKDVELRCDPISGHTALYWYRQSLGQGLEFLIYFQGNSAPDKSGLPSDRFSAERTGGSVSTLTIQRTQQEDSAVYLCASSAAAGGGDTQYFGPGTRLTVL.

The gene calls are TRBV14 and TRBJ1-1, with D possibly TRBD1 on 6 matching bases. The germline gives CDR1 SGHDN, CDR2 FVKESK. Trimming shortened V by 4 bases and J by 8 bases, and 20 bases separated the two germline ends. The CDR3 runs to 15 residues. The chain's CDR3 is CASSPQILAGQEAFF. The CDR3 bases are TGTGCCAGCAGCCCACAGATTCTAGCCGGACAGGAAGCTTTCTTT. The whole variable domain, filled in from reference TRBV14 and TRBJ1-1, reads EAGVTQFPSHSVIEKGQTVTLRCDPISGHDNLYWYRRVMGKEIKFLLHFVKESKQDESGMPNNRFLAERTGGTYSTLKVQPAELEDSGVYFCASSPQILAGQEAFFGQGTRLTVV.

The chain carries TRBV5-1 and TRBJ1-1, with D unclear. Germline lookup yields CDR1 SGHRS and CDR2 YFSETQ. Trimming removed 6 bases at V and 2 bases at J, with 11 bases between. The CDR3 has 13 residues. The CDR3 here is CASKSLSNTEAFF. CDR3 nucleotide sequence: TGCGCCAGCAAGTCTCTATCCAACACTGAAGCTTTCTTT.

This clone was seen more than once but under ten times. DNA of the CDR3: TGCGCCAGCAGCTGGCAGGGTGGGGAGACCCAGTACTTC. It encodes CASSWQGGETQYF. V gene TRBV5-1 combines with J gene TRBJ2-5, with D possibly being TRBD1 (5 bases). CDR3 length equals 13 residues. Germline V gene sequence: CDR1 SGHRS, CDR2 YFSETQ. The germline V and J ends were trimmed by 3 bases and 5 bases, with 11 bases remaining between them.

This chain links TRBV5-6 with TRBJ1-1; 7 bases match TRBD1. The J segment lost 1 base and the V segment lost 1 base, leaving 4 bases of the junction unmatched. This CDR3 has 15 residues. Per germline, CDR1 SGHDT and CDR2 YYEEEE. The CDR3 here is CASSLKGGWNTEAFF. In DNA form, the CDR3 reads TGTGCCAGCAGCTTGAAAGGGGGCTGGAACACTGAAGCTTTCTTT.

The rearrangement links TRBV7-9 to TRBJ2-7; 7 bases align to TRBD1. The CDR3 loop spans 16 amino acids. Germline trimming cut 5 bases from V and 2 bases from J; bases unmatched to any gene: 12. CDR1 and CDR2 from the germline V gene are SEHNR and FQNEAQ (reference sequence). The CDR3 loop is CASSARSTGLTYEQYF. The CDR3 bases are TGTGCCAGCAGCGCTAGATCGACAGGGCTAACCTACGAGCAGTACTTC. Using reference TRBV7-9 and TRBJ2-7 for the parts outside the CDR3, the full variable domain is DTGVSQNPRHKITKRGQNVTFRCDPISEHNRLYWYRQTLGQGPEFLTYFQNEAQLEKSRLLSDRFSAERPKGSFSTLEIQRTEQGDSAMYLCASSARSTGLTYEQYFGPGTRLTVT.

CDR3 region: CASSSAGARSYEQYF. The DNA of the CDR3 is TGTGCCAGCAGCTCCGCGGGAGCCCGCTCCTACGAGCAGTACTTC. This chain joins TRBV11-2 and TRBJ2-7; 7 nucleotides match TRBD2. The ends lost 4 bases at V and 0 bases at J; junction bases unmatched: 6. CDR3 length: 15 residues. Germline V gene data show CDR1 as SGHAT and CDR2 as FQNNGV. The full variable domain, its missing parts supplied by reference TRBV11-2 and TRBJ2-7, is EAGVAQSPRYKIIEKRQSVAFWCNPISGHATLYWYQQILGQGPKLLIQFQNNGVVDDSQLPKDRFSAERLKGVDSTLKIQPAKLEDSAVYLCASSSAGARSYEQYFGPGTRLTVT.

The chain links TRBV4-2 to TRBJ1-6, with D possibly TRBD1 on 6 matching bases. Germline V gene lookup returns CDR1 LGHNA and CDR2 YNFKEQ. The CDR3 sequence is 16 residues long. Trimming removed 0 bases from V and 6 bases from J, with 12 bases in between. CDR3 nucleotides: TGTGCCAGCAGCCAAGAACATGGACAGTTTAATTCACCCCTCCACTTT. This encodes CASSQEHGQFNSPLHF.

This chain links TRBV19 with TRBJ2-7, with 9 nucleotides matching TRBD1. The CDR3 consists of 14 residues. With V trimmed by 11 bases and J by 2 bases, 10 bases remained unmatched. CDR1 is LNHDA and CDR2 is SQIVND in the germline V gene (reference sequence). The CDR3 DNA follows: TGTGCCTCCGCCCCCGGGACAGGGACCTACGAGCAGTACTTC. Protein product: CASAPGTGTYEQYF.

This clone came up once. This chain uses TRBV6-5 with TRBJ1-5; TRBD1 matches at 7 bases. In germline, CDR1 is MNHEY, CDR2 SVGAGI. The CDR3 covers 13 residues. V lost 6 bases and J lost 4; bases outside the gene matches: 3. DNA for the CDR3: TGTGCCAGCAGCCAGGGACAGAATCAGCCCCAGCATTTT. Encoded protein: CASSQGQNQPQHF.

V and J are TRBV2 and TRBJ1-5; D unresolved. This CDR3 is built from 13 residues. Germline V gene lookup returns CDR1 SNHLY and CDR2 FYNNEI. V was shortened by 2 bases and J by 6 bases, with 8 bases between the two germline ends. CDR3 protein: CASSERLFQPQHF. The CDR3 nucleotides read TGTGCCAGCAGTGAACGGTTGTTTCAGCCCCAGCATTTT.

The J gene is TRBJ2-7, the V gene TRBV5-5, with TRBD1 identical over 8 bases. The V gene end was trimmed by 0 bases and the J gene end by 4 bases; junction bases not matched to a gene: 9. There are 16 residues in the CDR3. Germline V lookup: CDR1 SGHKS, CDR2 YYEKEE (reference sequence). Here the CDR3 reads CASSLVAGGGFYEQYF. CDR3 sequence (DNA): TGTGCCAGCAGCTTGGTGGCAGGGGGCGGATTTTACGAGCAGTACTTC.

This clone was picked up a small number of times. V and J are TRBV4-2 and TRBJ2-1; TRBD1 aligns across 9 bases. This CDR3 is built from 13 residues. Germline values: CDR1 LGHNA, CDR2 YNFKEQ. V was clipped by 4 bases and J by 8 bases; unmatched bases: 3. The CDR3 region has the DNA TGTGCCAGCAGCCCGAGACAGGGGGATGAGCAGTTCTTC. Translation gives CASSPRQGDEQFF.

The rearrangement links TRBV7-9 to TRBJ2-7, with D unclear. The CDR3 spans 12 residues. V lost 1 base, J lost 6 bases, and 7 bases lay in between. Germline V gives CDR1 SEHNR, CDR2 FQNEAQ (reference sequence). This CDR3 is CASSLVAPEQYF. DNA of the CDR3: TGTGCCAGCAGCTTAGTAGCACCCGAGCAGTACTTC.

The rearrangement joins TRBV20-1 to TRBJ1-6; 8 nucleotides match TRBD1. Germline loops: CDR1 DFQATT, CDR2 SNEGSKA (reference sequence). The CDR3 runs to 14 residues. V shed 3 bases, J shed 10 bases, and the junction held 8 bases outside the gene matches. CDR3 sequence: CSASKAQGGSPLHF. CDR3 in DNA: TGCAGTGCTAGTAAGGCACAGGGGGGGTCACCCCTCCACTTT.

V and J are TRBV7-3 and TRBJ1-1; TRBD1 might be the D (6 bases). Germline V CDR1 and CDR2: SGHTA, FQGTGA. This CDR3 contains 14 residues. Trimming left V 5 bases short and J 1 base short, with 11 bases between. CDR3 region: CASSPGQRNTEAFF. Here the CDR3 DNA reads TGTGCCAGCAGCCCCGGACAGAGGAACACTGAAGCTTTCTTT.